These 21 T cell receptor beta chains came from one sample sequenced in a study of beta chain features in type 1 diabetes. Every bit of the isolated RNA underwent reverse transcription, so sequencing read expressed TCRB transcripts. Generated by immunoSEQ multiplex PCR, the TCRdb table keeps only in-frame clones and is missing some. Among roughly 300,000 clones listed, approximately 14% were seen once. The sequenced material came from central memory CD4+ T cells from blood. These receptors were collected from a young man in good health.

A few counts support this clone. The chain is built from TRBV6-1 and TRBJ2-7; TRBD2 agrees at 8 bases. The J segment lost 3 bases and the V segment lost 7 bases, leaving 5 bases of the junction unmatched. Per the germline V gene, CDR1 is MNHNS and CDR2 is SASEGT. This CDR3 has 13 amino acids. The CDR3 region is CASNVAGRYEQYF. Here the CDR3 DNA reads TGTGCCAGCAACGTAGCGGGGCGCTACGAGCAGTACTTC.

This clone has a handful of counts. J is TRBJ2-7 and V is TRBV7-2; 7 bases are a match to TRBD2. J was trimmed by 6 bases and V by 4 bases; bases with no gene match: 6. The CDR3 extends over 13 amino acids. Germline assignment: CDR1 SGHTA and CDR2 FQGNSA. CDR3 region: CASSYLAETEQYF. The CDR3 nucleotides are TGTGCCAGCAGCTACCTAGCGGAGACCGAGCAGTACTTC.

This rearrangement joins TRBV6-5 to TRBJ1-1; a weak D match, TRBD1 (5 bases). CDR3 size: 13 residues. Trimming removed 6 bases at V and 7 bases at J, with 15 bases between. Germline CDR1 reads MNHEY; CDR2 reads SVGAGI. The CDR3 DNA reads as TGTGCCAGCAGCGCCCTCGGGGCAGGTGAAGCTTTCTTT. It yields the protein CASSALGAGEAFF.

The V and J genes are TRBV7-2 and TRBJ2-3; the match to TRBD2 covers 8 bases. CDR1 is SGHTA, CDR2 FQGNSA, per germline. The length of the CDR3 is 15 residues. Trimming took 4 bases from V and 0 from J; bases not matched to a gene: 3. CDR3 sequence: CASSSGLASTDTQYF. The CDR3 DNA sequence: TGTGCCAGCAGCTCAGGACTAGCTAGCACAGATACGCAGTATTTT.

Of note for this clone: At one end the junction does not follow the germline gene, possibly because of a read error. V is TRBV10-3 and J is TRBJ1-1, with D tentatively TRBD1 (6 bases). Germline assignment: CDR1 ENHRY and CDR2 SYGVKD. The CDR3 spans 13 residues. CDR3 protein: CAITEDRNTEAFF. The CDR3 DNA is TGTGCCATCACTGAGGACAGGAACACTGAAGCTTTCTTT.

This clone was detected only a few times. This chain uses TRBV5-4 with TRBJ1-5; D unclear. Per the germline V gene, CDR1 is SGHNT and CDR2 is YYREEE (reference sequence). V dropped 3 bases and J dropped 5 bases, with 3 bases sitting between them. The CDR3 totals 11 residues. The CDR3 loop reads CASSSDQPQHF. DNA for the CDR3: TGTGCCAGCAGCTCTGATCAGCCCCAGCATTTT.

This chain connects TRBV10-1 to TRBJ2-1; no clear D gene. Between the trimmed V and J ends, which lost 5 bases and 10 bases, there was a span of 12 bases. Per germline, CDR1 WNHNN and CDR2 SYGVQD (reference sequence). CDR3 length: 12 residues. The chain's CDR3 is CASSWDLGEQFF. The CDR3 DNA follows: TGCGCCAGCAGTTGGGATCTTGGGGAGCAGTTCTTC.

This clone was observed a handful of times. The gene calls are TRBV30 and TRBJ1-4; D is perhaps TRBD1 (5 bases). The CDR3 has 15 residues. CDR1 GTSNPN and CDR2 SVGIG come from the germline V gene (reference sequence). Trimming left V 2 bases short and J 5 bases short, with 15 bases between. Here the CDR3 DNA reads TGTGCCTGGAGTCGTCGGACAAGCCAAAATGAAAAACTGTTTTTT. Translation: CAWSRRTSQNEKLFF.

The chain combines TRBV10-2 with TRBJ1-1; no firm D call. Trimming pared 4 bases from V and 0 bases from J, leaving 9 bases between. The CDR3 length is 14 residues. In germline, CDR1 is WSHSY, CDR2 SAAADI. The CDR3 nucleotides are TGCGCCAGCAGTGTTCCGGGCTTGAACACTGAAGCTTTCTTT. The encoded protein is CASSVPGLNTEAFF.

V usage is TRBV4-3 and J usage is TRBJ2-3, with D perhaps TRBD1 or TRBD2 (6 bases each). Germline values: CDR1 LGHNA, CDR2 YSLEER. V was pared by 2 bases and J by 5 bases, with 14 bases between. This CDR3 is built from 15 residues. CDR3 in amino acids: CASSQQTGAGDTQYF. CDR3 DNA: TGCGCCAGCAGCCAACAGACGGGGGCTGGAGATACGCAGTATTTT.

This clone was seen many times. This CDR3 is CAISDRTLGTDTQYF. CDR3 in DNA: TGTGCCATCAGTGATCGTACGTTAGGCACAGATACGCAGTATTTT. The chain joins TRBV10-3 to TRBJ2-3; D uncertain. Germline V gene lookup returns CDR1 ENHRY and CDR2 SYGVKD. The CDR3 sequence is 15 residues long. Trimming left V 3 bases short and J 1 base short, with 11 bases between.

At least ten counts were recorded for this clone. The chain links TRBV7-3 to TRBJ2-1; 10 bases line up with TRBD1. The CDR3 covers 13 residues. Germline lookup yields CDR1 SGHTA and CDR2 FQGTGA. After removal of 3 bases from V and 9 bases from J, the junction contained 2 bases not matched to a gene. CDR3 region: CASSLTGGFEQFF. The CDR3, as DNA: TGTGCCAGCAGCTTGACAGGGGGCTTTGAGCAGTTCTTC.

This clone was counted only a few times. The DNA of the CDR3 is TGTGCCAGCAGCTTTGTGAGGGCTACAGATACGCAGTATTTT. This translates into CASSFVRATDTQYF. This chain connects TRBV11-3 to TRBJ2-3; a possible D gene is TRBD2 (5 bases). The CDR3 runs to 14 residues. Germline CDR1 and CDR2: SGHNT and YENEEA. Trimming pared 3 bases from V and 3 bases from J, leaving 10 bases between.

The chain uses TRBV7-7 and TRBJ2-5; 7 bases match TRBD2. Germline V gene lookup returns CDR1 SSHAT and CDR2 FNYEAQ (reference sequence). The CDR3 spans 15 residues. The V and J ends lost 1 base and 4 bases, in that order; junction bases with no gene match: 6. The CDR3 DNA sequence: TGTGCCAGCAGCTTAGATGGGGGGGGACGAGAGACCCAGTACTTC. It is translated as CASSLDGGGRETQYF.

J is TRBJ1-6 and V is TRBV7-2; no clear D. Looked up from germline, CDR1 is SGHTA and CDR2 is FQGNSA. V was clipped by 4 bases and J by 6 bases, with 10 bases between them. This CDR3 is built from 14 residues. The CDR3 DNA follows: TGTGCCAGCAGCTCCACGGACCGTAATTCACCCCTCCACTTT. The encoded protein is CASSSTDRNSPLHF.

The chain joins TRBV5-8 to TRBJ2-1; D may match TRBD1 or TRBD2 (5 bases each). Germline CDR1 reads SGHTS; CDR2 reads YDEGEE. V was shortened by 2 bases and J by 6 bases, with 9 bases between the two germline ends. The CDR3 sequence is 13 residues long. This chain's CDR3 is CASSLGTGNEQFF. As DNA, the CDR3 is TGTGCCAGCAGCTTAGGGACGGGCAATGAGCAGTTCTTC.

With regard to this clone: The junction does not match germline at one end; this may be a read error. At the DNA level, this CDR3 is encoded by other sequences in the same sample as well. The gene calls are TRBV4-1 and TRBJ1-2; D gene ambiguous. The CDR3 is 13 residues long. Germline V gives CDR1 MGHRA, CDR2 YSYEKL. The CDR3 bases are TGTGCCAGCAGCCAGGATCCTAACTATGGCTACACCTTC. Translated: CASSQDPNYGYTF.

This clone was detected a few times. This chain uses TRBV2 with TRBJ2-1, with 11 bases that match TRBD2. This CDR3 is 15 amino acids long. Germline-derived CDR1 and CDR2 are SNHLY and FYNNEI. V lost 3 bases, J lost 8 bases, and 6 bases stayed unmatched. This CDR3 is CASSERSGRVDEQFF. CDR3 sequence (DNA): TGTGCCAGCAGTGAGCGTAGCGGGAGGGTCGATGAGCAGTTCTTC.

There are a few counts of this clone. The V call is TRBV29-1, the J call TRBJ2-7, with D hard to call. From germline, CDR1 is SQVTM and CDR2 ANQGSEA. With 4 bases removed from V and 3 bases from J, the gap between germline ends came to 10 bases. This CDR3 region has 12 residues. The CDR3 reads CSVGGRSYEQYF. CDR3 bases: TGCAGCGTTGGGGGAAGAAGCTACGAGCAGTACTTC.

CDR3 region: CASDGMAQETQYF. The CDR3 nucleotides read TGCGCCAGCGATGGTATGGCCCAAGAGACCCAGTACTTC. V usage is TRBV5-1 and J usage is TRBJ2-5, with D unclear. The CDR3 consists of 13 residues. V was trimmed by 7 bases and J by 1 base, leaving 11 bases between them. In germline, CDR1 is SGHRS, CDR2 YFSETQ.

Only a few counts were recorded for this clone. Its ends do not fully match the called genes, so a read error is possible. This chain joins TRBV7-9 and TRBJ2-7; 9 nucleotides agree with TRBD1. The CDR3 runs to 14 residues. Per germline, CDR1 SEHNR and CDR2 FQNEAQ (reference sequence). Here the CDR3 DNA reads TGTGCCAGCAGCAACCCGGGACAGGGTTTCGGATCGAACTTC. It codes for CASSNPGQGFGSNF.